The 31 T cell receptor beta chains presented below share a single source sample, sequenced in a study of blood T cell repertoires in COVID-19. Sequencing used immunoSEQ multiplex PCR; TCRdb keeps in-frame clones, though not all of them. The data hold under 300,000 clones, with more than 85% observed a single time. The sequencing sample was made of peripheral blood. These receptors originate from a man in his late teens or twenties with active or convalescent COVID-19.

The chain joins TRBV28 to TRBJ1-5; 8 nucleotides agree with TRBD1. V dropped 6 bases and J dropped 2; count of bases not matched to a gene: 3. CDR1 and CDR2 from the germline V gene are MDHEN and SYDVKM. This CDR3 has 14 residues. The CDR3: CASRQGARNQPQHF. In DNA, the CDR3 is TGTGCCAGCAGGCAGGGGGCGCGCAATCAGCCCCAGCATTTT.

The J gene is TRBJ2-3, the V gene TRBV6-5; D remains ambiguous. Deletions cut 7 bases from V and 3 bases from J, with 5 bases between. The germline V gene has CDR1 MNHEY and CDR2 SVGAGI. The CDR3 totals 11 residues. CDR3 sequence: CASTQTDTQYF. Here the CDR3 DNA reads TGTGCCAGCACCCAAACAGATACGCAGTATTTT.

V and J are TRBV1 and TRBJ2-7; the D segment call TRBD2 is taken from the table without a DNA check. TRBV1 has pseudogene status. The CDR3 extends over 15 amino acids. CDR3 nucleotides: TGCACCAGCAGCTCCGGGGAGACCGGTTCCTACGAGCAGTACTTC. Its protein is CTSSSGETGSYEQYF.

CDR3 DNA sequence: TGTGCCACCAGTGATTCACAGGGGGTACAACTCTACAATGAGCAGTTCTTC. It codes for CATSDSQGVQLYNEQFF. The chain carries TRBV24-1 and TRBJ2-1; TRBD1 agrees at 8 bases. V lost 2 bases and J lost 3; bases outside the gene matches: 8. The CDR3 spans 17 residues. The germline V gene encodes CDR1 KGHDR and CDR2 SFDVKD.

The chain employs TRBV28 and TRBJ1-1; unclear D gene. Germline lookup yields CDR1 MDHEN and CDR2 SYDVKM. This CDR3 has 11 amino acids. The germline V and J ends were trimmed by 5 bases and 1 base, with 2 bases remaining between them. CDR3 region: CASSQNTEAFF. DNA for the CDR3: TGTGCCAGCAGTCAGAACACTGAAGCTTTCTTT.

This clone was observed a handful of times. V usage is TRBV5-1 and J usage is TRBJ1-4; no definite D call. Trimming shortened V by 5 bases and J by 2 bases, and 10 bases separated the two germline ends. The CDR3 length is 14 residues. Germline assignment: CDR1 SGHRS and CDR2 YFSETQ. The CDR3 region is CASSQQATNEKLFF. CDR3 sequence (DNA): TGCGCCAGCAGTCAGCAGGCGACTAATGAAAAACTGTTTTTT.

V is TRBV30 and J is TRBJ2-3; D unclear. V was pared by 2 bases and J by 0 bases, with 9 bases between. Germline CDR1 is GTSNPN and CDR2 is SVGIG (reference sequence). CDR3 size: 14 residues. The CDR3 sequence is CAWSRHPSTDTQYF. The CDR3 nucleotides are TGTGCCTGGAGTAGACACCCTAGCACAGATACGCAGTATTTT.

The gene calls are TRBV29-1 and TRBJ2-6; D gene ambiguous. V shed 7 bases and J shed 4 bases, with 11 bases lying between them. CDR1 is SQVTM and CDR2 is ANQGSEA in the germline V gene. The CDR3 length is 13 residues. CDR3 sequence (DNA): TGCAGCGCGCAGGATCCCGGGGCCAACGTCCTGACTTTC. As protein: CSAQDPGANVLTF.

This rearrangement joins TRBV2 to TRBJ2-7, with D maybe TRBD2 (5 bases). Germline V gene data show CDR1 as SNHLY and CDR2 as FYNNEI. Trimming left V 8 bases short and J 5 bases short, with 22 bases between. The CDR3 is 15 amino acids. CDR3 nucleotides: TGTGCCAGCCGGCCCGAGATAGGGAGAGTCGACGAGCAGTACTTC. Encoded protein: CASRPEIGRVDEQYF.

V gene TRBV7-9 combines with J gene TRBJ1-2; tentatively, D is TRBD1 (5 bases). The germline V gene encodes CDR1 SEHNR and CDR2 FQNEAQ (reference sequence). V was clipped by 4 bases and J by 6 bases, with 15 bases between them. The CDR3 runs 14 residues. The CDR3 loop is CASSWTGGVDGYTF. The CDR3, as DNA: TGTGCCAGCAGCTGGACGGGGGGTGTGGATGGCTACACCTTC.

The chain uses TRBV7-9 and TRBJ2-1, with D perhaps TRBD2 (5 bases). The V end lost 7 bases, the J end lost 4 bases, and 17 bases lay between the germline ends. The germline gives CDR1 SEHNR, CDR2 FQNEAQ (reference sequence). The CDR3 has 15 amino acids. The CDR3 region is CASKRAEHAYNEQFF. The CDR3 coding sequence is TGTGCCAGCAAGAGAGCGGAACACGCATACAATGAGCAGTTCTTC.

This clone is a singleton in its sample. V usage is TRBV6-5 and J usage is TRBJ2-3; 8 positions match TRBD2. Looked up from germline, CDR1 is MNHEY and CDR2 is SVGAGI. The CDR3 has 16 residues. V was pared by 2 bases and J by 1 base, with 5 bases of the junction left unmatched. The DNA for the CDR3 is TGTGCCAGCAGTTACGGGCCAGCGGGGGGCACAGATACGCAGTATTTT. Translated: CASSYGPAGGTDTQYF.

The CDR3 coding sequence is TGTGCCAGCAGTGGACTGGGGGCCCCAGATACGCAGTATTTT. Amino acids: CASSGLGAPDTQYF. J is TRBJ2-3 and V is TRBV2; the D gene is possibly TRBD1 (6 bases). Germline CDR1 is SNHLY and CDR2 is FYNNEI. CDR3 length: 14 residues. V was trimmed by 4 bases and J by 4 bases, leaving 12 bases between them.

The J gene is TRBJ2-2, the V gene TRBV2; 9 bases agree with TRBD1. The V gene's germline CDR1 is SNHLY and CDR2 FYNNEI. The J segment lost 3 bases and the V segment lost 5 bases, leaving 1 base of the junction unmatched. The CDR3 is made up of 14 amino acids. CDR3 protein: CASSRDRDTGELFF. CDR3 coding DNA: TGTGCCAGCAGTAGGGACAGGGACACCGGGGAGCTGTTTTTT.

The V gene is TRBV10-3, the J gene TRBJ1-4, with D perhaps matching TRBD1 (5 bases). The germline V gene encodes CDR1 ENHRY and CDR2 SYGVKD. This CDR3 spans 13 amino acids. With 6 bases removed from V and 5 bases from J, the gap between germline ends came to 10 bases. CDR3 DNA sequence: TGTGCCATCAGGGGAGGGGTCAATGAAAAACTGTTTTTT. Protein: CAIRGGVNEKLFF.

This sequence joins TRBV7-9 and TRBJ2-5, with 16 nucleotides matching TRBD2. Germline trimming cut 5 bases from V and 3 bases from J; bases unmatched to any gene: 6. The CDR3 has 17 residues. CDR1 and CDR2 (germline): SEHNR, FQNEAQ (reference sequence). In DNA, the CDR3 is TGTGCCAGCAGCAACTCCGGGACTAGCGGGGGGGAAGAGACCCAGTACTTC. It is translated as CASSNSGTSGGEETQYF.

The chain recombines TRBV9 with TRBJ2-2, with 7 positions matching TRBD1. This CDR3 is 14 amino acids long. CDR1 is SGDLS, CDR2 YYNGEE, per germline. Trimming at V came to 6 bases and at J to 2 bases, leaving 4 bases not matched to a gene. For the CDR3, the DNA is TGTGCCAGCAAGGGACAGCAAAACACCGGGGAGCTGTTTTTT. Translated: CASKGQQNTGELFF. The full variable domain, its missing parts supplied by reference TRBV9 and TRBJ2-2, is DSGVTQTPKHLITATGQRVTLRCSPRSGDLSVYWYQQSLDQGLQFLIQYYNGEERAKGNILERFSAQQFPDLHSELNLSSLELGDSALYFCASKGQQNTGELFFGEGSRLTVL.

V is TRBV4-1 and J is TRBJ1-1, with 7 positions matching TRBD1. This CDR3 contains 14 residues. V dropped 4 bases and J dropped 1; count of bases not matched to a gene: 3. Germline V gene sequence: CDR1 MGHRA, CDR2 YSYEKL. The CDR3 region is CASSLWTGNTEAFF. Here the CDR3 DNA reads TGCGCCAGCAGCCTGTGGACAGGGAACACTGAAGCTTTCTTT.

The J gene is TRBJ2-7, the V gene TRBV6-5, with 10 bases lining up with TRBD1. Germline values: CDR1 MNHEY, CDR2 SVGAGI. After removal of 7 bases from V and 5 bases from J, the junction contained 8 bases not matched to a gene. This CDR3 is 14 amino acids long. In nucleotides, the CDR3 is TGTGCCAGCACTCCCTTGGGGACAGGGGACGAGCAGTACTTC. It codes for CASTPLGTGDEQYF.

The chain combines TRBV28 with TRBJ1-6; unclear D gene. The ends were cut back, 5 bases at V and 13 bases at J, with 12 bases in the middle. Germline loops: CDR1 MDHEN, CDR2 SYDVKM. The CDR3 is 12 residues long. The CDR3 nucleotides read TGTGCCAGCAGTATTCAGATATGGCCCCTCCACTTT. Its translation: CASSIQIWPLHF.

The chain's CDR3 is CATSETGAREQYF. CDR3 nucleotides: TGTGCCACCAGTGAAACAGGGGCCCGCGAGCAGTACTTC. The V call is TRBV24-1, the J call TRBJ2-7; 7 positions agree with TRBD1. Per the germline V gene, CDR1 is KGHDR and CDR2 is SFDVKD. Losses at the gene ends were 4 bases for V and 6 bases for J; bases not matched to a gene: 5. CDR3 length: 13 residues.

The V and J genes are TRBV19 and TRBJ2-3; 15 bases fit TRBD2. J lost 2 bases, V lost 3 bases, and 9 bases had no gene match. In germline, CDR1 is LNHDA, CDR2 SQIVND (reference sequence). This CDR3 is 19 amino acids long. The CDR3 region is CASSIGLAGGRGVTDTQYF. CDR3 nucleotides: TGTGCCAGTAGTATCGGACTAGCGGGGGGGCGAGGAGTCACAGATACGCAGTATTTT.

V usage is TRBV11-2 and J usage is TRBJ2-1, with 10 bases lining up with TRBD2. Germline V gene sequence: CDR1 SGHAT, CDR2 FQNNGV. The CDR3 loop spans 16 amino acids. Germline trimming cut 2 bases from V and 2 bases from J; bases unmatched to any gene: 3. DNA of the CDR3: TGTGCCAGCAGCTTACTAGCGGGAGCCCCCTACAATGAGCAGTTCTTC. Its protein product is CASSLLAGAPYNEQFF.

The rearrangement joins TRBV7-9 to TRBJ2-1; the match to TRBD2 covers 16 bases. Germline values: CDR1 SEHNR, CDR2 FQNEAQ (reference sequence). This CDR3 spans 17 amino acids. The junction had 15 bases not matched to a gene; V was cut back by 5 bases and J by 14 bases. The chain's CDR3 is CASSGGTSGRATDGKFF. CDR3 sequence (DNA): TGTGCCAGCAGCGGTGGGACTAGCGGGAGGGCTACAGATGGGAAGTTCTTC.

The chain couples TRBV19 to TRBJ1-1, with 7 bases that match TRBD1. CDR3 length equals 12 residues. J gave up 6 bases and V 6 bases, and 4 bases lay outside the gene matches. Germline CDR1 is LNHDA and CDR2 is SQIVND (reference sequence). CDR3 amino acids: CASRTGSPEAFF. CDR3 sequence (DNA): TGTGCCAGTAGGACAGGGAGCCCTGAAGCTTTCTTT.

The J gene is TRBJ2-5, the V gene TRBV6-5; D ambiguous. This CDR3 spans 12 amino acids. Germline CDR1 MNHEY, CDR2 SVGAGI. Trimming removed 0 bases at V and 4 bases at J, with 3 bases between. The CDR3 nucleotides are TGTGCCAGCAGTTACTCCCTAGAGACCCAGTACTTC. Its translation: CASSYSLETQYF.

This clone was seen at least ten times. The chain combines TRBV30 with TRBJ1-3, with a possible D match to TRBD1 (5 bases). CDR3 size: 18 residues. The V end was cut by 3 bases, the J end by 9 bases, with 30 bases between. Germline V gene data show CDR1 as GTSNPN and CDR2 as SVGIG (reference sequence). CDR3 sequence (DNA): TGTGCCTGGAGAGATGGTCTAATGCAGGGAAGGTTGTTGGGCACCATATATTTT. Residues: CAWRDGLMQGRLLGTIYF. The full variable domain, rest sourced from reference TRBV30 and TRBJ1-3, is SQTIHQWPATLVQPVGSPLSLECTVEGTSNPNLYWYRQAAGRGLQLLFYSVGIGQISSEVPQNLSASRPQDRQFILSSKKLLLSDSGFYLCAWRDGLMQGRLLGTIYFGEGSWLTVV.

CDR3 DNA sequence: TGTGCCAGCACCCCCGAGCTCACCGGGGAGCTGTTTTTT. Encoded protein: CASTPELTGELFF. The J gene is TRBJ2-2, the V gene TRBV2; D not certain. CDR3 length: 13 amino acids. Germline lookup yields CDR1 SNHLY and CDR2 FYNNEI. Trimming removed 7 bases from V and 4 bases from J, with 10 bases in between.

The chain uses TRBV7-9 and TRBJ1-2; D is perhaps TRBD1 (5 bases). This CDR3 spans 14 amino acids. With 5 bases removed from V and 4 bases from J, the gap between germline ends came to 14 bases. Germline lookup yields CDR1 SEHNR and CDR2 FQNEAQ (reference sequence). The CDR3 DNA reads as TGTGCCAGCAGCACAGGCAGGACGTCCTATGGCTACACCTTC. Translating gives CASSTGRTSYGYTF.

The V and J genes are TRBV13 and TRBJ2-7; 7 bases match TRBD1. The CDR3 has 15 residues. V lost 8 bases to trimming and J lost 4 bases; unmatched junction nucleotides: 14. Germline CDR1 is PRHDT and CDR2 is FYEKMQ (reference sequence). CDR3 sequence: CASGRAGTEVYEQYF. CDR3 coding DNA: TGTGCCAGCGGCCGTGCCGGGACAGAGGTTTACGAGCAGTACTTC.

The rearrangement uses TRBV15 and TRBJ1-5, with D hard to call. The CDR3 loop spans 13 amino acids. CDR1 LNHNV and CDR2 YYDKDF come from the germline V gene (reference sequence). Trimming removed 4 bases at V and 3 bases at J, with 7 bases between. This CDR3 is CATSNSPNQPQHF. CDR3 DNA: TGTGCCACCAGCAATAGTCCCAATCAGCCCCAGCATTTT. The complete variable domain, with remaining parts taken from reference TRBV15 and TRBJ1-5, reads DAMVIQNPRYQVTQFGKPVTLSCSQTLNHNVMYWYQQKSSQAPKLLFHYYDKDFNNEADTPDNFQSRRPNTSFCFLDIRSPGLGDTAMYLCATSNSPNQPQHFGDGTRLSIL.